This record covers a single TCR beta chain. The sample belongs to a study of blood T cell repertoires in COVID-19. Study details: COVID-19 samples, acute and convalescent, were from the United States, Italy and Spain. Sample material is recorded as cDNA or gDNA derived from T cells, B-cell-depleted T cells, or PBMCs.

CDR1 is MNHEY and CDR2 is SVGAGI in the germline V gene. The V and J ends lost 5 bases and 4 bases respectively, with 14 bases between them. The CDR3 covers 14 residues. In the original analysis: Amplified reference gene primers provided the basis for estimating nucleated cell counts. Method: immunoSEQ multiplex PCR; TCRdb's copy keeps in-frame clones and lacks some. D and trimming come from the DNA, and the V and J calls and clone size come from that table. The sample shows 100,000 or so clones, 80% of them seen only once. This receptor was taken from a woman aged 70 to 79 with acute or convalescent COVID-19. J is TRBJ1-1 and V is TRBV6-5, with D perhaps matching TRBD1 (6 bases). The source material was peripheral blood. This chain's CDR3 is CASSRNRVVTEAFF. The CDR3 bases are TGTGCCAGCAGTCGCAACAGGGTGGTCACTGAAGCTTTCTTT.